The present T cell receptor (beta chain) was sequenced within a study of patients and donors after allogeneic stem cell transplantation. Using its own MiXCR run on the RT-PCR reads, TCRdb lists one record per CDR3 protein. Of 900,000 to 1,000,000 distinct CDR3 sequences listed, roughly 18% were seen once; the top ten hold roughly 6.4%. Many counts were recorded for this clonotype. The CDR3 has 18 amino acids. CDR1 is MNHEY and CDR2 is SVGEGT in the germline V gene. Trimming cost V 6 bases and J 0 bases; bases outside gene matches: 5. The sequencing sample was made of blood, either unsorted or a sorted T cell fraction (not recorded which). The chain links TRBV6-2 or TRBV6-3 to TRBJ2-1, with 16 bases matching TRBD2. The origin of this receptor is a human donor who was either an allogeneic HSCT recipient or a stem cell or donor lymphocyte infusion donor (not recorded which). It is not recorded whose cells these are; they may come from a transplant donor. CDR3 amino acids: CASSPGLAGGPSYNEQFF. The DNA for the CDR3 is TGTGCCAGCAGCCCGGGACTAGCGGGAGGGCCCTCCTACAATGAGCAGTTCTTC.